Each of the 7 T cell receptor beta chains below was sequenced from the same sample in a study of blood T cells in healthy people across ages (dated by TCRdb to about 2015). The receptor library was made with 5' RACE. The reads were generated on an Illumina HiSeq 2500. A second PCR of roughly 6 to 12 cycles was run with a J-beta primer mix and a sample-barcoded 5' primer. The public reads were reprocessed in TCRdb via fastp at Q25 and MiXCR, keeping in-frame beta chains. Duplicate CDR3 protein sequences are folded into a single record with the most common DNA and genes. In all, the sample holds some 1.4 million distinct CDR3 sequences, and around 42% of those were seen once. The ten largest clones add up to 7.9% of the sample. Sequences were obtained from blood. These receptors all stem from a woman aged 18-29 years in good health.

The V call is TRBV2, the J call TRBJ2-3, with 9 bases identical to TRBD2. CDR1 is SNHLY, CDR2 FYNNEI, per germline. The CDR3 spans 16 residues. Losses at the gene ends were 6 bases for V and 0 bases for J; bases not matched to a gene: 7. The CDR3 DNA reads TGTGCCAGCAGACTGCGGGGGGGCCTTAGCACAGATACGCAGTATTTT. Amino acids: CASRLRGGLSTDTQYF.

This clonotype was seen a handful of times. The chain links TRBV20-1 to TRBJ2-1; no firm D call. Germline values: CDR1 DFQATT, CDR2 SNEGSKA (reference sequence). The CDR3 spans 9 residues. Trimming left V 7 bases short and J 7 bases short, with 5 bases between. This CDR3 reads CSGANEQFF. Here the CDR3 DNA reads TGCAGTGGAGCGAATGAGCAGTTCTTC.

Remarks on this clonotype: One end of the junction varies from germline; a read error may be responsible. J is TRBJ2-1 and V is TRBV2, with D perhaps given as TRBD1 or TRBD2 (5 bases each). Germline V CDR1 and CDR2: SNHLY, FYNNEI. CDR3 size: 14 residues. The CDR3 region has the DNA TGTGCCAGCAGTCAAGCTCGAGGGGTCAATGAGCAGTTCTTC. It yields the protein CASSQARGVNEQFF.

The chain combines TRBV11-2 with TRBJ2-1; D is ambiguous. CDR3 length: 13 residues. CDR1 SGHAT and CDR2 FQNNGV come from the germline V gene. V was cut by 5 bases and J by 6 bases, with 11 bases left in between. The chain's CDR3 is CASSPYTFNEQFF. In nucleotides, the CDR3 is TGTGCCAGCAGCCCCTACACCTTCAATGAGCAGTTCTTC.

This clonotype appeared a few times. The chain is built from TRBV30 and TRBJ2-5, with D tentatively TRBD1 (6 bases). Between the trimmed V and J ends, which lost 5 bases and 1 base, there was a span of 8 bases. The CDR3 sequence is 12 residues long. Germline V CDR1 and CDR2: GTSNPN, SVGIG (reference sequence). The CDR3 sequence is CAWGGSQETQYF. CDR3 bases: TGTGCCTGGGGGGGCAGCCAAGAGACCCAGTACTTC.

The chain employs TRBV11-3 and TRBJ2-1; no clear D gene. The CDR3 covers 13 residues. CDR1 and CDR2 (germline): SGHNT, YENEEA. V shed 4 bases and J shed 7 bases, with 11 bases lying between them. The CDR3 loop is CASSSPLGNEQFF. Written as DNA, the CDR3 is TGTGCCAGCAGCTCCCCGCTGGGGAATGAGCAGTTCTTC.

The CDR3: CASTPGQGSSGNTIYF. CDR3 nucleotide sequence: TGCGCCAGCACGCCGGGACAGGGGAGCTCTGGAAACACCATATATTTT. The chain employs TRBV4-1 and TRBJ1-3, with TRBD1 matching 10 bases. V shed 7 bases and J 0 bases; nucleotides not matched to a gene: 6. The CDR3 sequence is 16 residues long. Germline-derived CDR1 and CDR2 are MGHRA and YSYEKL.